Following are 7 T cell receptor beta chains from one sample sequenced in a study of T-cell reconstitution after alpha-beta-depleted transplantation in children. Unique molecular identifiers were incorporated when the TCRbeta library was constructed. TCRdb re-derived calls from the PCR reads in MiXCR, one entry per CDR3 protein. The sample lists hundreds of thousands of distinct CDR3 sequences; approximately 14% were seen once. The sample consisted of PBMCs, taken before TCRalphabeta/CD19-depleted stem cell transplant. Receptors originate from a girl aged 2-10 years with congenital amegakaryocytic thrombocytopenia, due to receive a stem cell transplant.

The CDR3, as DNA: TGTGCCAGCAGCTCAAGGACAGCTACGGCCACAGATACGCAGTATTTT. Its protein is CASSSRTATATDTQYF. This chain uses TRBV7-6 with TRBJ2-3, with D perhaps matching TRBD1 (6 bases). The V gene's germline CDR1 is SGHVS and CDR2 FNYEAQ. There are 16 residues in the CDR3. V was clipped by 4 bases and J by 2 bases, with 16 bases between them.

This clonotype was found many times. The chain links TRBV24-1 to TRBJ2-1; the match to TRBD1 covers 9 bases. The CDR3 is 15 amino acids. Per germline, CDR1 KGHDR and CDR2 SFDVKD. Losses at the gene ends were 1 base for V and 11 bases for J; bases not matched to a gene: 8. CDR3 sequence: CATSDFRYGQGKQFF. The CDR3 nucleotides read TGTGCCACCAGTGATTTCCGCTACGGACAGGGGAAGCAGTTCTTC.

The chain carries TRBV6-1 and TRBJ1-1, with D perhaps matching TRBD1 (6 bases). The V gene's germline CDR1 is MNHNS and CDR2 SASEGT. Trimming took 6 bases from V and 1 from J, leaving 9 bases between them. This CDR3 contains 13 residues. The DNA of the CDR3 is TGTGCCAGCAGGTGGGGGCCGAACACTGAAGCTTTCTTT. Its translation: CASRWGPNTEAFF.

This clonotype was picked up many times. The chain links TRBV20-1 to TRBJ2-1, with unresolved D. CDR1 is DFQATT and CDR2 is SNEGSKA in the germline V gene (reference sequence). The CDR3 sequence is 12 residues long. The ends were cut back, 6 bases at V and 5 bases at J, with 11 bases in the middle. In DNA form, the CDR3 reads TGCAGTGCGGCAGAACAGCACAATGAGCAGTTCTTC. Encoded protein: CSAAEQHNEQFF.

V is TRBV10-3 and J is TRBJ2-3, with D perhaps matching TRBD2 (8 bases). V was clipped by 6 bases and J by 4 bases, with 20 bases between them. CDR1 and CDR2 from the germline V gene are ENHRY and SYGVKD. The length of the CDR3 is 16 residues. This chain's CDR3 is CAIRGDRRGLADTQYF. The CDR3 region has the DNA TGTGCCATCAGGGGGGACAGAAGGGGACTAGCAGATACGCAGTATTTT.

The chain employs TRBV19 and TRBJ1-1; a possible D gene is TRBD1 (6 bases). Germline V gene sequence: CDR1 LNHDA, CDR2 SQIVND (reference sequence). Between the trimmed V and J ends, which lost 6 bases and 3 bases, there was a span of 17 bases. The CDR3 covers 15 residues. Written as DNA, the CDR3 is TGTGCCAGTAGCACTGGGACAACAGAACACACTGAAGCTTTCTTT. Protein: CASSTGTTEHTEAFF.

This clonotype was picked up a small number of times. The chain has TRBV18 and TRBJ2-5, with TRBD1 as a possible D gene (6 bases). Deletions cut 5 bases from V and 3 bases from J, with 13 bases between. The CDR3 totals 14 residues. Germline CDR1 KGHSH, CDR2 LQKENI. The CDR3 spells CASSFGDKKETQYF. CDR3 sequence (DNA): TGTGCCAGCTCATTCGGGGACAAGAAAGAGACCCAGTACTTC.